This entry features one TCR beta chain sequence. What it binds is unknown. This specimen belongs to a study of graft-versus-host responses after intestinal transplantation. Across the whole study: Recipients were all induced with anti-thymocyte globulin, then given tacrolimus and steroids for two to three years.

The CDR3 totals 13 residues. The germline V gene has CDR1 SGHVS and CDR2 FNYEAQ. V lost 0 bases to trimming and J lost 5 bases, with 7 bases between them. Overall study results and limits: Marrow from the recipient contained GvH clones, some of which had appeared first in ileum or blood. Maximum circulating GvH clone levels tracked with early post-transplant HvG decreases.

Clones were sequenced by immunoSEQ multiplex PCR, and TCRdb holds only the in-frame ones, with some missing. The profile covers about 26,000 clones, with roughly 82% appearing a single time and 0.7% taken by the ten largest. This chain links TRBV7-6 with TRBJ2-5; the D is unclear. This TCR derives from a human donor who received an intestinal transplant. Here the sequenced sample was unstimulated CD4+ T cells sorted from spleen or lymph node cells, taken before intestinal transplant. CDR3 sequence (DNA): TGTGCCAGCAGCTTAGCGAGACGGGAGACCCAGTACTTC. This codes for CASSLARRETQYF.